This T cell receptor (beta chain) originates from a study of graft-versus-host responses after intestinal transplantation. Whole-study context: All recipients were given anti-thymocyte globulin induction, and tacrolimus and steroids were then administered for about three years.

This clone was seen a handful of times. Its cognate antigen is unknown. The CDR3 is made up of 13 amino acids. V was clipped by 5 bases and J by 5 bases, with 11 bases between them. From germline, CDR1 is MNHEY and CDR2 SVGAGI. Method: immunoSEQ multiplex PCR; TCRdb's copy keeps in-frame clones and lacks some. The table lists about 100,000 clones, 87% of them singletons. The chain employs TRBV6-5 and TRBJ2-3; possible D gene TRBD1, 5 bases. The receptor comes from a human donor who was the organ donor for an intestinal transplant. The sequenced sample was unstimulated CD4+ T cells sorted from spleen or lymph node cells, obtained before transplant. CDR3 DNA: TGTGCCAGCAGTGGACATAATTTAGATACGCAGTATTTT. It yields the protein CASSGHNLDTQYF.